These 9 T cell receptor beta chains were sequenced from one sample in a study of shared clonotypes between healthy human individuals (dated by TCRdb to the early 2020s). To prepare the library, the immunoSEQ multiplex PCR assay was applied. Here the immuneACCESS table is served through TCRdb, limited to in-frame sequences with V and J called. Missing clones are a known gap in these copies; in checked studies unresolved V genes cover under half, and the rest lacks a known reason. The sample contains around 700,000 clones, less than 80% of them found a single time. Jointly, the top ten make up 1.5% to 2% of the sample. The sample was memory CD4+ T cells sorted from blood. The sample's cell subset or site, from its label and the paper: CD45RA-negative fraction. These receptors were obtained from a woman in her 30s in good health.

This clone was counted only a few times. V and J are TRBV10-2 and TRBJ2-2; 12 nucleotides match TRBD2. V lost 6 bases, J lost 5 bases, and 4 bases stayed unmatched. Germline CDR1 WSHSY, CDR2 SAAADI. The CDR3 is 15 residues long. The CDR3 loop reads CASRPSGGGTGELFF. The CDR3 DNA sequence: TGCGCCAGCAGACCTAGCGGGGGGGGAACCGGGGAGCTGTTTTTT.

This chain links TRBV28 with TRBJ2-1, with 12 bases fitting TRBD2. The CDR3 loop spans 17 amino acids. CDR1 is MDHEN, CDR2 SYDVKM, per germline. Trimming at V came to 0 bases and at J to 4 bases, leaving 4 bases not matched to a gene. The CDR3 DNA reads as TGTGCCAGCAGTTTATGGACTAGCGGGAGTGGTTACAATGAGCAGTTCTTC. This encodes CASSLWTSGSGYNEQFF.

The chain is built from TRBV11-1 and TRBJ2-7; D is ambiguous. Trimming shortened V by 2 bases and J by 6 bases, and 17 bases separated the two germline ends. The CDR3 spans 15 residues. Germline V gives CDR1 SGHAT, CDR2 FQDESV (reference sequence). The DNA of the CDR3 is TGTGCCAGCAGCTTATTCGGACGCCCCCCTTCCGAGCAGTACTTC. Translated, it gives CASSLFGRPPSEQYF.

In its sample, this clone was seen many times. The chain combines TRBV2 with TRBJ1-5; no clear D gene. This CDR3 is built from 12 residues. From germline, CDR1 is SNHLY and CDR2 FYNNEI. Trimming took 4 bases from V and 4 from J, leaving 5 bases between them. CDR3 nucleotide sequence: TGTGCCAGCAGTGGACCTAATCAGCCCCAGCATTTT. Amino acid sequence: CASSGPNQPQHF.

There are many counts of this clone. The CDR3 DNA is TGTGCCAGCAGTGAGGACGGCTCTGGGGCCAACGTCCTGACTTTC. This codes for CASSEDGSGANVLTF. This chain uses TRBV6-1 with TRBJ2-6; unclear D gene. Trimming shortened V by 3 bases and J by 0 bases, and 6 bases separated the two germline ends. From germline, CDR1 is MNHNS and CDR2 SASEGT. The CDR3 loop spans 15 amino acids.

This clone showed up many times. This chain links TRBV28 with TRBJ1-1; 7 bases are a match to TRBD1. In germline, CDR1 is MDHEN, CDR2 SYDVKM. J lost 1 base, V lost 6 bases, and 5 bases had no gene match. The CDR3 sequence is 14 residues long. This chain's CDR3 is CASSKRQGNTEAFF. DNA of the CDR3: TGTGCCAGCAGCAAGAGACAGGGGAACACTGAAGCTTTCTTT.

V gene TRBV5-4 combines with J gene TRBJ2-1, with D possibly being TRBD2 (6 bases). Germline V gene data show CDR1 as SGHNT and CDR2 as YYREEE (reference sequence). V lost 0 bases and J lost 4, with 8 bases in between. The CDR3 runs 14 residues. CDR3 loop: CASSLAGTYNEQFF. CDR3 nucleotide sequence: TGTGCCAGCAGCTTGGCCGGGACTTACAATGAGCAGTTCTTC.

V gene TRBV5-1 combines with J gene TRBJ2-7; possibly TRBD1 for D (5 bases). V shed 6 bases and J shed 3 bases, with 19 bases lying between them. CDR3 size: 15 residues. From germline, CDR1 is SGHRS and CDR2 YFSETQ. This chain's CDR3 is CASKDVTGTNYEQYF. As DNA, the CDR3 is TGCGCCAGCAAGGATGTTACAGGCACTAACTACGAGCAGTACTTC.

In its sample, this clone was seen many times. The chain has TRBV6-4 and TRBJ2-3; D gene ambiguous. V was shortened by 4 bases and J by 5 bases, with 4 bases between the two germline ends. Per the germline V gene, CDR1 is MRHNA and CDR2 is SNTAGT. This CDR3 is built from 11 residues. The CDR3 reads CASSVGDTQYF. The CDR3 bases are TGTGCCAGCAGTGTTGGAGATACGCAGTATTTT.